This TCR beta chain is from a study of blood T cell repertoires in COVID-19. Looking at the study overall: The study drew acute and convalescent COVID-19 samples from the United States, Italy and Spain. T cells, B-cell-depleted T cells, or PBMCs provided the cDNA or gDNA that served as material.

The CDR3 extends over 15 amino acids. Trimming shortened V by 5 bases and J by 0 bases, and 10 bases separated the two germline ends. Germline assignment: CDR1 MNHEY and CDR2 SVGEGT. Original data processing: Amplified reference gene primers provided the basis for estimating nucleated cell counts. Data came from immunoSEQ multiplex PCR; TCRdb stores just in-frame clones and leaves some out. V, J and clone size derive from that table, while D and trimming were established from the DNA sequence. The sample holds 100,000 to 150,000 clones; about 90% are singletons and the top ten take approximately 7.9%.

The sequenced material came from peripheral blood. This sequence was found in a man between 65 and 85 years old who had recovered from COVID-19. This sequence joins TRBV6-2 or TRBV6-3 and TRBJ1-4; D gene uncertain. The CDR3 bases are TGTGCCAGCAGTCTAGGACTTTCAACTAATGAAAAACTGTTTTTT. Its translation is CASSLGLSTNEKLFF.